A selection of T cell receptor beta chains follows, all from one sample in a study of T cell changes during pregnancy in multiple sclerosis. Repertoires were generated with immunoSEQ multiplex PCR, while TCRdb's copy carries only in-frame clones and drops some. The sample lists some 110,000 clones, about 89% occurring once. The sample here was peripheral blood, taken before pregnancy. The receptors here all came from a female donor with multiple sclerosis, enrolled in a pregnancy study. Each CDR3 is given with its conserved first and last residue. A D gene is named only where the DNA matches it firmly. The listing skips clone size in some rows; elsewhere it reads once, few, many or a size class.

J | size | D | V | CDR3 | DNA
TRBJ2-1 | . | . | TRBV2 | CASSEQGSSYNEQFF | TGTGCCAGCAGTGAGCAGGGGAGCTCCTACAATGAGCAGTTCTTC
TRBJ2-1 | . | TRBD2 | TRBV5-4 | CASSLGGASGLYNEQFF | TGTGCCAGCAGCTTGGGGGGGGCTAGCGGGCTTTACAATGAGCAGTTCTTC
TRBJ1-4 | . | TRBD1 | TRBV5-1 | CASSLAPGQGGFNEKLFF | TGCGCCAGCAGCTTGGCCCCGGGACAGGGTGGCTTTAATGAAAAACTGTTTTTT
TRBJ2-2 | . | TRBD1 | TRBV19 | CASSHRTGGTGELFF | TGTGCCAGTAGTCACCGGACAGGGGGTACCGGGGAGCTGTTTTTT
TRBJ1-2 | . | . | TRBV19 | CASRLPGERYGYTF | TGTGCCAGTAGACTGCCGGGGGAGAGGTATGGCTACACCTTC
TRBJ2-3 | . | . | TRBV30 | CAWSAGTQTDTQYF | TGTGCCTGGAGTGCCGGGACTCAGACAGATACGCAGTATTTT
TRBJ2-7 | . | . | TRBV7-6 | CASSPPGPREQYF | TGTGCCAGCAGCCCACCAGGCCCCAGAGAGCAGTACTTC
TRBJ2-7 | . | . | TRBV11-2 | CASSSFQGGLPYEQYF | TGTGCCAGCAGCTCCTTTCAGGGGGGATTGCCCTACGAGCAGTACTTC
TRBJ1-5 | . | TRBD1 | TRBV30 | CAFHTKGARNQPQHF | TGTGCCTTCCACACAAAGGGGGCACGCAATCAGCCCCAGCATTTT
TRBJ2-5 | . | . | TRBV7-7 | CASSRIGQETQYF | TGTGCTAGCAGCCGAATCGGCCAAGAGACCCAGTACTTC
TRBJ1-5 | . | . | TRBV7-4 | CASSSNRAPRPQHF | TGTGCCAGCAGCTCCAACAGGGCCCCCCGCCCCCAGCATTTT
TRBJ2-7 | . | TRBD1 | TRBV30 | CAWSPHGGDRVLLGQYF | TGTGCCTGGAGTCCCCACGGAGGGGACAGGGTGTTGTTGGGGCAGTACTTC
TRBJ2-1 | . | . | TRBV5-6 | CASSLAGSGQFF | TGTGCCAGCAGCTTGGCCGGGTCGGGGCAGTTCTTC
TRBJ2-2 | . | TRBD2 | TRBV7-6 | CASSPTSGGAGELFF | TGTGCCAGCAGCCCTACTAGCGGGGGGGCCGGGGAGCTGTTTTTT
TRBJ2-7 | once | . | TRBV2 | CASNWGFAYEQYF | TGTGCCAGCAATTGGGGCTTTGCCTACGAGCAGTACTTC
TRBJ1-1 | . | TRBD1 | TRBV6-6 | CASSPDRREAFF | TGTGCCAGCAGCCCGGACAGGCGTGAAGCTTTCTTT
TRBJ1-5 | . | TRBD1 | TRBV19 | CASSGTVDQPQHF | TGTGCCAGTAGTGGGACAGTAGATCAGCCCCAGCATTTT